Listed below are T cell receptor beta chains from one sample, sequenced in a study of response to subunit inactivated influenza vaccine. One entry per CDR3 protein, called by TCRdb with MiXCR from the RT-PCR reads. This sample has under 200,000 distinct CDR3 sequences, with roughly 10% found just once. The input for sequencing was non-naive T cells sorted from PBMCs, taken 40 to 50 days after vaccination. The receptors come from a man aged 45-60 years who received an inactivated influenza vaccine. CDR3s include the opening cysteine and the closing phenylalanine or tryptophan. The D gene is left open where the match is weak. Expanded clones are given a class, and other clones once, few, many or no size at all.

clone_size: many; j_call: TRBJ2-5; v_call: TRBV28; cdr3_length: 17; d_call: TRBD1; cdr3_aa: CASSFGGRRDSMETQYF; cdr3_nt: TGTGCCAGCAGTTTTGGGGGACGACGGGACAGTATGGAGACCCAGTACTTC
clone_size: -; j_call: TRBJ1-2; v_call: TRBV6-2/TRBV6-3; cdr3_length: 12; d_call: TRBD1; cdr3_aa: CASRQGNYGYTF; cdr3_nt: TGTGCCAGCAGACAGGGGAACTATGGCTACACCTTC
clone_size: few; j_call: TRBJ1-1; v_call: TRBV3-1; cdr3_length: 14; d_call: -; cdr3_aa: CASSQQTENTEAFF; cdr3_nt: TGTGCCAGCAGCCAACAGACAGAGAACACTGAAGCTTTCTTT
clone_size: many; j_call: TRBJ2-1; v_call: TRBV29-1; cdr3_length: 13; d_call: -; cdr3_aa: CSVLGSSYNEQFF; cdr3_nt: TGCAGCGTTCTAGGTTCCTCCTACAATGAGCAGTTCTTC
clone_size: many; j_call: TRBJ1-2; v_call: TRBV7-2; cdr3_length: 12; d_call: -; cdr3_aa: CASSFPNYGYTF; cdr3_nt: TGTGCCAGCAGCTTCCCCAACTATGGCTACACCTTC
clone_size: few; j_call: TRBJ2-7; v_call: TRBV18; cdr3_length: 14; d_call: -; cdr3_aa: CASSPPGISYEQYF; cdr3_nt: TGTGCCAGCTCACCACCGGGGATCTCCTACGAGCAGTACTTC
clone_size: many; j_call: TRBJ2-3; v_call: TRBV12-3/TRBV12-4; cdr3_length: 14; d_call: TRBD2; cdr3_aa: CASSLKAGADTQYF; cdr3_nt: TGTGCCAGCAGTTTAAAGGCGGGAGCAGATACGCAGTATTTT
clone_size: -; j_call: TRBJ1-5; v_call: TRBV4-2; cdr3_length: 13; d_call: -; cdr3_aa: CASSQEHNQPQHF; cdr3_nt: TGTGCCAGCAGCCAAGAACACAATCAGCCCCAGCATTTT
clone_size: many; j_call: TRBJ2-7; v_call: TRBV4-2; cdr3_length: 16; d_call: TRBD1; cdr3_aa: CASSQAGQESSYEQYF; cdr3_nt: TGTGCCAGCAGCCAAGCCGGACAGGAGAGCTCCTACGAGCAGTACTTC
clone_size: -; j_call: TRBJ2-2; v_call: TRBV7-9; cdr3_length: 14; d_call: -; cdr3_aa: CASSLREVTGELFF; cdr3_nt: TGTGCCAGCAGCTTAAGGGAGGTAACCGGGGAGCTGTTTTTT
clone_size: -; j_call: TRBJ2-2; v_call: TRBV5-1; cdr3_length: 17; d_call: TRBD1; cdr3_aa: CASSSRLGTENTGELFF; cdr3_nt: TGCGCCAGCAGCAGCAGATTAGGGACAGAGAACACCGGGGAGCTGTTTTTT
clone_size: many; j_call: TRBJ2-5; v_call: TRBV5-1; cdr3_length: 15; d_call: -; cdr3_aa: CASTTQPGAQETQYF; cdr3_nt: TGCGCCAGCACCACTCAACCGGGAGCTCAAGAGACCCAGTACTTC
clone_size: few; j_call: TRBJ2-1; v_call: TRBV11-2; cdr3_length: 12; d_call: TRBD1; cdr3_aa: CASSRPGGEQFF; cdr3_nt: TGTGCCAGCAGCCGCCCAGGGGGTGAGCAGTTCTTC
clone_size: -; j_call: TRBJ2-7; v_call: TRBV24-1; cdr3_length: 14; d_call: -; cdr3_aa: CATSDRWSSYEQYF; cdr3_nt: TGTGCCACCAGTGACCGATGGAGCTCCTACGAGCAGTACTTC
clone_size: -; j_call: TRBJ2-5; v_call: TRBV20-1; cdr3_length: 13; d_call: TRBD1; cdr3_aa: CSAGDRGQETQYF; cdr3_nt: TGCAGTGCAGGGGACAGGGGCCAAGAGACCCAGTACTTC
clone_size: -; j_call: TRBJ2-1; v_call: TRBV20-1; cdr3_length: 20; d_call: TRBD2; cdr3_aa: CSAYLSGLAGGPSSYNEQFF; cdr3_nt: TGCAGTGCTTACTTGTCGGGACTAGCGGGAGGGCCTAGTTCCTACAATGAGCAGTTCTTC
clone_size: many; j_call: TRBJ1-4; v_call: TRBV5-1; cdr3_length: 18; d_call: TRBD1; cdr3_aa: CASSQRTGGTATNEKLFF; cdr3_nt: TGCGCCAGCAGCCAAAGGACAGGGGGCACCGCGACTAATGAAAAACTGTTTTTT
clone_size: -; j_call: TRBJ2-3; v_call: TRBV7-2; cdr3_length: 14; d_call: -; cdr3_aa: CASSFEPSTDTQYF; cdr3_nt: TGTGCCAGCAGCTTCGAACCTAGCACAGATACGCAGTATTTT
clone_size: many; j_call: TRBJ2-7; v_call: TRBV20-1; cdr3_length: 14; d_call: -; cdr3_aa: CSASEDGSSYEQYF; cdr3_nt: TGCAGTGCTAGTGAGGACGGAAGCTCCTACGAGCAGTACTTC
clone_size: many; j_call: TRBJ2-7; v_call: TRBV29-1; cdr3_length: 13; d_call: -; cdr3_aa: CSVAAKPSYEQYF; cdr3_nt: TGCAGCGTTGCCGCCAAGCCGTCCTACGAGCAGTACTTC
clone_size: -; j_call: TRBJ1-1; v_call: TRBV12-3/TRBV12-4; cdr3_length: 12; d_call: -; cdr3_aa: CASSLTRTSAFF; cdr3_nt: TGTGCCAGCAGCCTAACGCGGACGTCAGCTTTCTTT
clone_size: -; j_call: TRBJ2-5; v_call: TRBV7-3; cdr3_length: 13; d_call: -; cdr3_aa: CASSLSAAETQYF; cdr3_nt: TGTGCCAGCAGCTTAAGTGCCGCGGAGACCCAGTACTTC
clone_size: few; j_call: TRBJ2-5; v_call: TRBV29-1; cdr3_length: 11; d_call: TRBD1; cdr3_aa: CSVVTGGTQYF; cdr3_nt: TGCAGCGTAGTTACAGGGGGGACCCAGTACTTC
clone_size: -; j_call: TRBJ2-1; v_call: TRBV20-1; cdr3_length: 15; d_call: TRBD1; cdr3_aa: CSARRYGDRDNEQFF; cdr3_nt: TGCAGTGCTAGAAGGTATGGGGACAGGGACAATGAGCAGTTCTTC
clone_size: few; j_call: TRBJ2-1; v_call: TRBV2; cdr3_length: 12; d_call: -; cdr3_aa: CASSEIGDSRFF; cdr3_nt: TGTGCCAGCAGTGAAATAGGCGACTCGCGGTTCTTC